This T cell receptor beta chain stems from a study of cytomegalovirus exposure and HLA in healthy donors. At the level of the study: For the approximately 410 genotyped donors, 81% fell within the Caucasian-associated ancestry cluster. Regarding the study as a whole: Solely CMV serostatus was available to characterize immune exposure. A later analysis, which compared TCR beta chains of equal frequency, found the HLA-associated ones more clonally expanded.

The study ran its PCR with 60 Vbeta and 13 Jbeta primers. Profiling relied on immunoSEQ multiplex PCR, and the TCRdb table lists in-frame clones only, not all of them. The ten most abundant clones cover 6.5% of a sample with under 200,000 clones. Per the germline V gene, CDR1 is MNHNY and CDR2 is SVGAGI (reference sequence). This CDR3 region has 15 residues. V trimming: 7 bases; J trimming: 4 bases; junction bases outside the gene matches: 9. Likely unrecorded immune exposures existed in these nominally healthy donors. About this clone: The target antigen is unknown.

The gene calls are TRBV6-6 and TRBJ2-1, with TRBD2 matching over 8 bases. The receptor's source is a man aged 30 to 45 in good health and CMV-seronegative. Source material: PBMCs. The CDR3: CASTELAEPYNEQFF. The DNA of the CDR3 is TGTGCCAGCACCGAACTAGCGGAGCCTTACAATGAGCAGTTCTTC.